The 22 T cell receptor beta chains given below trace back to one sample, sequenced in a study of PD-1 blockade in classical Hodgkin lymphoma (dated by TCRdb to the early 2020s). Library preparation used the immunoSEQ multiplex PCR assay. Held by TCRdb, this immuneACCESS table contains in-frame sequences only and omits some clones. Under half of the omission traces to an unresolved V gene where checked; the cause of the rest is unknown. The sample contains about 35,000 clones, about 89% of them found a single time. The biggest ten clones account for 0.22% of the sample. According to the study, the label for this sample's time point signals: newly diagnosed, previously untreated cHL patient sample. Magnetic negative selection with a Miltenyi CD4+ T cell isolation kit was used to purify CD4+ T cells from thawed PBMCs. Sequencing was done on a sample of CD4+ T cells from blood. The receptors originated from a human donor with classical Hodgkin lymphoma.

The CDR3: CASRGLAVTGELFF. As DNA, the CDR3 is TGCGCCAGCAGGGGACTAGCGGTTACCGGGGAGCTGTTTTTT. The V and J genes are TRBV10-2 and TRBJ2-2; 11 positions agree with TRBD2. This CDR3 contains 14 residues. Germline V gene lookup returns CDR1 WSHSY and CDR2 SAAADI. V trimming: 6 bases; J trimming: 5 bases; junction bases outside the gene matches: 2.

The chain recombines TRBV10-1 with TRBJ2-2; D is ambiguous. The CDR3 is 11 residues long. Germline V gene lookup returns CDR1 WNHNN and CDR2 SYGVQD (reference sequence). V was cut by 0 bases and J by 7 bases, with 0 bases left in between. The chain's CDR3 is CASSESGELFF. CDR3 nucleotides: TGCGCCAGCAGTGAGTCCGGGGAGCTGTTTTTT.

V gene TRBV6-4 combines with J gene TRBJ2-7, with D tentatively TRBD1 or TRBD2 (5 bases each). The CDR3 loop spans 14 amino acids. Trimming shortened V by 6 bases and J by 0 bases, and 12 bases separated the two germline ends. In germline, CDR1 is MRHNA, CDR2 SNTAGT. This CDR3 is CASRGVSRSYEQYF. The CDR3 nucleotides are TGTGCCAGCAGGGGGGTTTCCCGCTCCTACGAGCAGTACTTC.

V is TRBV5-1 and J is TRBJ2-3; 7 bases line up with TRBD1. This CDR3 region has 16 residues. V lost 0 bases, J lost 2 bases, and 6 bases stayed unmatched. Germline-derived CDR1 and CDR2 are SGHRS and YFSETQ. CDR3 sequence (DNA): TGCGCCAGCAGCTTGGTGGGGACAGCGCCCACAGATACGCAGTATTTT. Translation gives CASSLVGTAPTDTQYF.

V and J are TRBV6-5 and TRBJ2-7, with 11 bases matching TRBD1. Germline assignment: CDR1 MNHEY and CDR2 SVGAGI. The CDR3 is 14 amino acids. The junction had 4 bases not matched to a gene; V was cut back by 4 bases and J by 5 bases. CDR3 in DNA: TGTGCCAGCAGTTCGGACAGGGGGCGAAACGAGCAGTACTTC. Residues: CASSSDRGRNEQYF.

Written as DNA, the CDR3 is TGTGCCAGCAGTGAGGGGCCTTCCCGGCATTTT. Residues: CASSEGPSRHF. This chain uses TRBV6-4 with TRBJ1-5; the D gene is possibly TRBD1 (5 bases). This CDR3 is built from 11 residues. Trimming cost V 3 bases and J 15 bases, with 12 bases left between them. In germline, CDR1 is MRHNA, CDR2 SNTAGT.

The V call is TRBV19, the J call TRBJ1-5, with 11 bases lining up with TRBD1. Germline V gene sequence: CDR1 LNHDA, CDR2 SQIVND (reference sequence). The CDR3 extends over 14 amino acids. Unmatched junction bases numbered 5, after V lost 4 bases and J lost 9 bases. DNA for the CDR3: TGTGCCAGTAGTACCGGGACAGGGGGTCGGCCCCAGCATTTT. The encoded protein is CASSTGTGGRPQHF.

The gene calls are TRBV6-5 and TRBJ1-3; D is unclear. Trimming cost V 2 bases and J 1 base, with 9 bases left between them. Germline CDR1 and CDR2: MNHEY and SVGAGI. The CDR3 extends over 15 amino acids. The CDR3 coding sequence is TGTGCCAGCAGTTACCGCCAGTTGTCTGGAAACACCATATATTTT. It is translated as CASSYRQLSGNTIYF.

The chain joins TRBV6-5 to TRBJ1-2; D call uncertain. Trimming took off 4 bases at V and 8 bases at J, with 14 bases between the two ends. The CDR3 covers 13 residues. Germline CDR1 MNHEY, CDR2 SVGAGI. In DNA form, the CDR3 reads TGTGCCAGCAGTTCTTCCACAGTAAGCGGCTACACCTTC. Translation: CASSSSTVSGYTF.

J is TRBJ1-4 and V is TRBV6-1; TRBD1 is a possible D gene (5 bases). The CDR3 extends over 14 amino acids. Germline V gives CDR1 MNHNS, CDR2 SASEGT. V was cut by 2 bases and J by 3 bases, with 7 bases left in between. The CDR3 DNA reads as TGTGCCAGCAGTGAACGAGGGGCTAATGAAAAACTGTTTTTT. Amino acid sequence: CASSERGANEKLFF.

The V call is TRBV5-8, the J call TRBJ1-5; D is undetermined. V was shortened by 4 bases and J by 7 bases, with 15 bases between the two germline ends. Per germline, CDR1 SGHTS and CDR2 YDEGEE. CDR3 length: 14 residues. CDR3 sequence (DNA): TGTGCCAGCAGCGCGGACGTCGGGCAGCAGCCCCAGCATTTT. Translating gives CASSADVGQQPQHF.

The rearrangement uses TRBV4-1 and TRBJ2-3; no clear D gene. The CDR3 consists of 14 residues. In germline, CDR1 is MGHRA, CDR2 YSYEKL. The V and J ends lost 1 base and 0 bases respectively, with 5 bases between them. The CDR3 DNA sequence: TGCGCCAGCAGCCAAGCGGGTAGCACAGATACGCAGTATTTT. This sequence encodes CASSQAGSTDTQYF.

CDR3 sequence reads: CASSSPRALRYNEQFF. In nucleotides, the CDR3 is TGTGCCAGCAGTTCCCCCCGGGCGCTTAGGTACAATGAGCAGTTCTTC. The chain is built from TRBV27 and TRBJ2-1; no reliable D call. V lost 4 bases and J 4 bases, leaving 17 bases between the germline ends. There are 16 residues in the CDR3. Germline V gives CDR1 MNHEY, CDR2 SMNVEV (reference sequence).

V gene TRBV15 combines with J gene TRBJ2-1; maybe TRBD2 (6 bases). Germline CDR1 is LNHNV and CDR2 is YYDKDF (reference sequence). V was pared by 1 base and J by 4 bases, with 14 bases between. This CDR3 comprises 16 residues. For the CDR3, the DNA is TGTGCCACCAGCAGAGGCGGCGGGACCTATTACAATGAGCAGTTCTTC. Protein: CATSRGGGTYYNEQFF.

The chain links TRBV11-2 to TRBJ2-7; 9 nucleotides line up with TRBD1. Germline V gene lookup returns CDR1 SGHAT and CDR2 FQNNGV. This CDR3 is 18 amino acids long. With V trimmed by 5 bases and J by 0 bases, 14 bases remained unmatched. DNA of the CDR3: TGTGCCAGCAGCCCCCGGGACAGGGTCGCCCGACGCTCCTACGAGCAGTACTTC. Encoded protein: CASSPRDRVARRSYEQYF.

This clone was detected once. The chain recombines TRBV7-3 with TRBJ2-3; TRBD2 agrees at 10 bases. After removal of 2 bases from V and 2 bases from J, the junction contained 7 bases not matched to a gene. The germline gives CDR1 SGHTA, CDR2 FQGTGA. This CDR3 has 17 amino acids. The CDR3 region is CASSLAGLAGATDTQYF. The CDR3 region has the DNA TGTGCCAGCAGCTTAGCGGGGCTAGCGGGGGCCACAGATACGCAGTATTTT.

CDR3 DNA sequence: TGTGCCAGCAGCGTTGCTAGCGGGAGTCGAGCCGGGGAGCTGTTTTTT. Translated: CASSVASGSRAGELFF. The gene calls are TRBV9 and TRBJ2-2, with 10 bases aligning to TRBD2. The germline gives CDR1 SGDLS, CDR2 YYNGEE. The CDR3 has 16 residues. V lost 2 bases to trimming and J lost 6 bases; unmatched junction nucleotides: 7.

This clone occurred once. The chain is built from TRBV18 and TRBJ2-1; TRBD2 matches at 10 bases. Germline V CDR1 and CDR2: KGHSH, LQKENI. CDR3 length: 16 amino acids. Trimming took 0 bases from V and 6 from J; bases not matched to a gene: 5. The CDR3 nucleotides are TGTGCCAGCTCACCACCGGGAGCGGGAGGGCTCAATGAGCAGTTCTTC. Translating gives CASSPPGAGGLNEQFF.

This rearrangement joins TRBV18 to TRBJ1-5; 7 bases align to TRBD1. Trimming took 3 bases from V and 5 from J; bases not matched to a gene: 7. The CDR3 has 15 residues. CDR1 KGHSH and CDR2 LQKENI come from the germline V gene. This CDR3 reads CASSPREGGHQPQHF. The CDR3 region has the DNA TGTGCCAGCTCACCTCGAGAAGGGGGCCATCAGCCCCAGCATTTT.

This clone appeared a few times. The chain's CDR3 is CAISELDMGQPQHF. CDR3 bases: TGTGCCATCAGTGAATTGGACATGGGTCAGCCCCAGCATTTT. The chain recombines TRBV10-3 with TRBJ1-5, with D perhaps TRBD1 (5 bases). Trimming removed 3 bases at V and 6 bases at J, with 12 bases between. The CDR3 spans 14 residues. In germline, CDR1 is ENHRY, CDR2 SYGVKD.

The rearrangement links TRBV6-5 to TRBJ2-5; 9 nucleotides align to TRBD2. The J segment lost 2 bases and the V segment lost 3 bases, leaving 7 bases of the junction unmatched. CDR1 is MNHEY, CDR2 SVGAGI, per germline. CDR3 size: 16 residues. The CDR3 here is CASSYRSGSRQETQYF. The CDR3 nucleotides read TGTGCCAGCAGTTATCGTAGCGGGAGCCGTCAAGAGACCCAGTACTTC.

The CDR3 DNA follows: TGTGCCAGCAGCAAAGCTCGGACAGGGGATCCAAAGCGAGCTTTCTTT. It codes for CASSKARTGDPKRAFF. The chain is built from TRBV21-1 and TRBJ1-1; the table's D call, TRBD1, has no DNA check behind it. TRBV21-1 is tagged as a pseudogene. The CDR3 sequence is 16 residues long.